This T cell receptor (beta chain) was captured by sequencing in a study of cytomegalovirus exposure and HLA in healthy donors (dated by TCRdb to 2015 to 2018). At the level of the whole study: An earlier analysis of several hundred of the donors reported 250 to 300 Gb of sequence data and 117 million unique TCR beta sequences from 150 million to 200 million T cells. An early release that covered 640 HLA-typed donors contained about 300 gigabases of sequencing data and 75 million to 100 million unique TCR sequences. Four to six DR-DQ haplotypes were handled as single units for association and clustering because linkage in the cohort was strong. To decide whether each TCR beta V gene segment behaved as functional or pseudogenic, an earlier analysis of some 580 of the donors relied on high-throughput TCR beta sequencing. The genetic ancestry cluster associated with self-reported Caucasian donors included around four fifths of the roughly 380 genotyped donors. The study aimed to test whether signatures of past pathogen exposure could be identified by cataloging public T cell receptors. Across some 400 genotyped donors of the cohort, an average of roughly 250,000 unique TCR beta nucleotide sequences per donor were sequenced, and approximately 19% of those sequences were non-productive. The T cell repertoires of around 670 subjects were profiled by immunosequencing and related to cytomegalovirus serostatus. All discovery cohort repertoires had been generated on a single sequencing platform. The number of typed donors differed by locus: roughly 629-630 for A, B, C, DRB1 and DQB1; about 520 for DQA1; around 580 for DPA1; and 450 to 480 for DPB1. The later analysis used no new phenotypic data to find candidate immune exposures, relying instead on TCR beta sequences and their occurrence across donors. Alongside the repertoire data, information on donor age, sex, ethnicity and CMV serostatus was compiled. Genome-wide SNP genotypes for about 65% of the 666 donors were used in a later genetic analysis, which treated that subset as a discovery cohort. In a later analysis, previously published TCR beta repertoires from 670 or so donors were re-analyzed and high-resolution HLA genotyping was added so that TCR occurrence patterns could be studied. Both class I and class II loci were covered by HLA typing, at four-digit resolution. The study combined high-throughput TCR immunosequencing, statistical association of individual TCRs with disease status, and machine learning to predict cytomegalovirus infection status. Besides the first cohort of 500 to 700 subjects, a separate validation cohort made up of 120 different subjects was used. The research as a whole found: Broadly in line with IMGT annotations, most TCR beta V segments showed up in productive rearrangements about 87% or about 30% of the time in an earlier analysis of about 500 of the donors. The study gave a list of more than 150 TCR beta chains associated with cytomegalovirus. A cluster of highly shared sequence variants was judged likely to be a technical artifact of the sequencing pipeline. The earlier analysis of approximately 560 of the donors excluded roughly 17 rarely observed V segments, including chromosome 9 orphons, because counts were too low. In vitro tests confirmed that a few of the cytomegalovirus-associated TCR beta chains recognize cytomegalovirus antigens. According to a later analysis, parvovirus B19, influenza, CMV and Epstein-Barr virus appeared linked to several top co-occurrence clusters. Roughly uniform sequencing depth across donors was assumed in presence/absence analyses, although this assumption may not hold. The 87-base-pair reads could not distinguish some IMGT-functional V segments, including TRBV6-2 and TRBV6-3, so those segments were excluded. The only immune exposure information available for the cohort was CMV serostatus. A later analysis found that TCR association rates varied across HLA loci, with DRB1 alleles showing the most associated TCRs and HLA-C alleles the fewest. In a later analysis, HLA-associated TCR beta chains were found to be more clonally expanded and to have lower generation probabilities than equally common non-associated chains. A further reported finding was that TCR beta sequences accurately predicted the HLA-A and HLA-B alleles for most subjects in the first cohort. Correlated functional status among segregating V segments might be attributable to linkage disequilibrium, but an unknown experimental factor could not be ruled out. A later genetic analysis associated a missense DCLRE1C variant with V-gene and J-gene trimming of TCR beta chains, and an independent cohort replicated the association. Cytomegalovirus status was reported to be diagnosed by the classifier with high specificity and sensitivity in both the original and validation cohorts. The cohort was sequenced for TCR beta chains only, and without alpha or paired-chain data the features that could be detected were limited. Most TCR sequences were seen in very few donors, while some public TCRs were found in many individuals. In a later analysis, most CMV-associated TCR beta chains were found to appear HLA-restricted, with HLA associations seemingly driven largely by CMV exposure. It was suggested by the authors that the approach could potentially be generalized to other disease states and immunological phenotypes. Strong co-occurrence of HLA alleles, especially DR and DQ, made assigning TCR associations to individual alleles difficult. According to a later genetic analysis, donors in an Asian-associated ancestry cluster had fewer N-insertions in productive TCRs than the approximately 710-donor mean. Specific HLA alleles were associated with more than 15,000 TCR beta sequences at a false discovery rate of 0.05 in a later analysis. Because HLA typing was unavailable for some donors at each locus, only the typed subset was used in association tests.

On this clone itself: The target of this receptor is not known. No much larger clone is present one base from it, and per-base qualities are unavailable. Other nucleotide sequences from this sample produce the same CDR3.

From its cysteine to its phenylalanine, the CDR3 spans 16 amino acids. Just the 48-base CDR3 DNA is kept, in frame starting at base 1. V lost 7 bases and J lost 9 bases; the stretch between them is 22 bases long. CDR1 and CDR2 are drawn from the germline V gene: MDHEN, SYDVKM. The cohort consisted of 650 to 700 healthy bone marrow donors. Cohort members were all nominally healthy when sampled, although unrecorded immune exposures were likely present. The donor tested CMV seropositive and was one of the 289 seropositive cohort members. Each donor provided a peripheral blood sample, and peripheral blood mononuclear cells were used for TCR beta sequencing. The Qiagen DNeasy Blood Extraction Kit was used to extract genomic DNA from the blood cell samples. Receptor libraries were prepared by the immunoSEQ multiplex PCR assay. The multiplex PCR relied on a mix of 60 forward primers for TCR Vbeta segments and 13 reverse primers for TCR Jbeta segments. A multiplex PCR assay on genomic DNA amplified the CDR3 region of rearranged TCR beta genes. Amplified TCR beta libraries were sequenced as 87-base-pair reads on the Illumina HiSeq System. The original pipeline was this. Across the roughly 600 repertoires, a later analysis counted around 80 million unique TCR beta chains, approximately 12 million of which were shared by at least two donors. Raw reads were error-corrected and collapsed into unique sequences by a nearest-neighbor algorithm in which closely related sequences were merged to remove PCR and sequencing errors. To assign V, D and J gene segments, CDR3 sequences were aligned to IMGT reference sequences. For a sequence to be retained, a match of at least six nucleotides was required to both a V gene segment and a J gene segment. Rearrangements were classified as productive when the CDR3 lacked stop codons and remained in frame with V and J, and all other rearrangements were classified as non-productive. Following IMGT convention, CDR3 was defined as the stretch from the second conserved V-encoded cysteine to the conserved J-encoded phenylalanine. The earlier analysis of about 610 of the donors excluded any sequence lacking an unambiguous match to a single V gene segment. In an earlier analysis of a few hundred of the donors, V segments were called functional above 56.7% productive rearrangements and were called segregating when the between-donor standard deviation exceeded 5%. To diagnose cytomegalovirus status from the catalog of TCR beta chain sequences, a statistical classification framework was built. A later analysis assigned V and J genes by comparing TCR nucleotide sequences with IMGT/GENE-DB human TR gene sequences. A later analysis assigned CDR3 sequences and most-parsimonious VDJ recombination scenarios with the TCRdist pipeline. In a later analysis, each TCR beta chain was defined by its CDR3 amino acid sequence together with its V-gene family, and reads without a unique V-gene family were excluded. To address suspected cross-contamination and a sequencing artifact, a later analysis removed 550 to 750 highly shared, low-generation-probability nucleotide sequences. For each public chain, a later analysis derived a clonal expansion index from normalized ranks of inferred template counts within each repertoire. In a later analysis, generation probabilities were computed with a VDJ recombination model fitted to out-of-frame rearrangements, and the resulting probabilities were checked against IGoR. Hypergeometric tests were used in a later analysis to score TCR-TCR, TCR-HLA and TCR-CMV co-occurrence, with a repertoire-size bias correction applied to the TCR pairs. To estimate false discovery rates, a later analysis permuted the HLA or CMV assignments 20 times. In a later analysis, co-occurring TCRs were grouped using DBSCAN, with TCRdist sequence similarity added in when clustering inside HLA-allele-positive subsets. Repertoires with fewer than 30,000 or more than 120,000 public chains were left out of co-occurrence clustering, as were four to six repertoires with anomalous nucleotide sharing. Sourced from immuneACCESS, this table was stored by TCRdb with only in-frame sequences that have V and J called. A share of the clones is absent; for the studies checked, an unresolved V gene accounts for under half, and the remainder has no known explanation. V, J and clone size reflect that table, while D and trimming were determined from the DNA. The sample table records 100,000 to 150,000 clones; over 65% of these occur just once. The ten most abundant clones make up about 20% of the sample.

The chain was built from TRBV28 and TRBJ1-6; the D gene lacks a confident call. The sequenced material came from PBMCs. This TCR was recovered from a man younger than 35 in good health and CMV-seropositive. In nucleotide form, the sequence is TGTGCCAGCACCAGATTACCGCTTATGGGGAGTTCACCCCTCCACTTT. Protein translation: CASTRLPLMGSSPLHF.